The next 23 T cell receptor beta chains were all read from a single sample in a study of cytomegalovirus exposure and HLA in healthy donors. In the PCR, 60 Vbeta and 13 Jbeta primers were used. Here immunoSEQ multiplex PCR was the method, and the copy in TCRdb shows in-frame clones only, minus some. In the table there are 150,000 or so clones, around 73% of which are singletons. Specimen: PBMCs. The receptors stem from a female donor in good health and CMV-seronegative.

This clone was detected a few times. The chain is built from TRBV30 and TRBJ2-7; D gene ambiguous. The germline V and J ends were trimmed by 2 bases and 1 base, with 9 bases remaining between them. The germline gives CDR1 GTSNPN, CDR2 SVGIG (reference sequence). This CDR3 is 13 amino acids long. The CDR3 DNA sequence: TGTGCCTGGAGTCTACAGAGTTCCTACGAGCAGTACTTC. Protein sequence: CAWSLQSSYEQYF.

The rearrangement links TRBV9 to TRBJ2-5; D is perhaps TRBD2 (6 bases). The J call is doubtful: the DNA matches TRBJ2-7 better. This CDR3 region has 16 residues. Germline CDR1 reads SGDLS; CDR2 reads YYNGEE. The CDR3 is CASSAVVAAGPDEQYF. CDR3 nucleotides: TGTGCCAGCAGCGCAGTAGTGGCGGCGGGACCTGACGAGCAGTACTTC.

A remark on this clone: One junction end does not reproduce the germline sequence, and a read error may be involved. The genes are TRBV5-4 and TRBJ2-1, with D maybe TRBD2 (6 bases). The CDR3 has 13 residues. The germline gives CDR1 SGHNT, CDR2 YYREEE (reference sequence). CDR3 sequence (DNA): TGTGCCAGCAGCTTGGTAGCGGCCCAATCGACGATCTTC. Amino acids: CASSLVAAQSTIF. Complete variable domain (other parts from reference TRBV5-4 and TRBJ2-1): ETGVTQSPTHLIKTRGQQVTLRCSSQSGHNTVSWYQQALGQGPQFIFQYYREEENGRGNFPPRFSGLQFPNYSSELNVNALELDDSALYLCASSLVAAQSTIFGPGTRLTVL.

The J gene is TRBJ2-1, the V gene TRBV2; 8 bases agree with TRBD1. CDR1 and CDR2 from the germline V gene are SNHLY and FYNNEI. This CDR3 region has 15 residues. In nucleotides, the CDR3 is TGTGCTACAACACCAAGGCAGGGGGCTATCAATGAGCAGTTCTTC. Translating it yields CATTPRQGAINEQFF.

The chain employs TRBV28 and TRBJ2-7; D perhaps matches TRBD1 (5 bases). The CDR3 runs 15 residues. V lost 2 bases to trimming and J lost 3 bases, with 14 bases between them. Germline CDR1 MDHEN, CDR2 SYDVKM. The CDR3 DNA reads as TGTGCCAGCAGTTTAATAGGGCAGGGCGACTACGAGCAGTACTTC. Translating it yields CASSLIGQGDYEQYF. The full variable domain, with the rest looked up from reference TRBV28 and TRBJ2-7, is DVKVTQSSRYLVKRTGEKVFLECVQDMDHENMFWYRQDPGLGLRLIYFSYDVKMKEKGDIPEGYSVSREKKERFSLILESASTNQTSMYLCASSLIGQGDYEQYFGPGTRLTVT.

The CDR3 DNA is TGTGCCAACAGCCCGGGACAGGGGGCCCCAGATACGCAGTATTTT. Amino acid sequence: CANSPGQGAPDTQYF. The chain has TRBV28 and TRBJ2-3, with 12 bases matching TRBD1. J was trimmed by 4 bases and V by 10 bases; bases with no gene match: 9. The CDR3 sequence is 15 residues long. The germline gives CDR1 MDHEN, CDR2 SYDVKM.

This chain links TRBV7-8 with TRBJ2-7; 7 bases are a match to TRBD1. V shed 6 bases and J 4 bases; nucleotides not matched to a gene: 6. The CDR3 runs to 13 residues. Germline CDR1 reads SGHVS; CDR2 reads FQNEAQ. CDR3 in amino acids: CASSRQGPYEQYF. CDR3 bases: TGTGCCAGCAGTAGACAGGGACCATACGAGCAGTACTTC.

This chain connects TRBV2 to TRBJ1-5; TRBD1 is a possible D gene (5 bases). CDR1 is SNHLY, CDR2 FYNNEI, per germline. Trimming removed 6 bases from V and 6 bases from J, with 15 bases in between. The CDR3 is 14 amino acids. The CDR3 protein is CASSGQSESQPQHF. CDR3 nucleotide sequence: TGTGCCAGCAGCGGACAATCGGAGAGTCAGCCCCAGCATTTT. The whole variable domain, filled in from reference TRBV2 and TRBJ1-5, reads EPEVTQTPSHQVTQMGQEVILRCVPISNHLYFYWYRQILGQKVEFLVSFYNNEISEKSEIFDDQFSVERPDGSNFTLKIRSTKLEDSAMYFCASSGQSESQPQHFGDGTRLSIL.

The chain links TRBV7-6 to TRBJ2-7; 10 nucleotides align to TRBD1. Germline trimming cut 0 bases from V and 6 bases from J; bases unmatched to any gene: 5. Germline values: CDR1 SGHVS, CDR2 FNYEAQ. CDR3 length equals 15 residues. CDR3 sequence (DNA): TGTGCCAGCAGCTTAGCTGACAGGGGGCTAGGCGAGCAGTACTTC. Translated, it gives CASSLADRGLGEQYF.

The chain is built from TRBV28 and TRBJ1-2; TRBD1 aligns across 7 bases. This CDR3 comprises 15 residues. The ends lost 5 bases at V and 0 bases at J; junction bases unmatched: 6. From germline, CDR1 is MDHEN and CDR2 SYDVKM. The chain's CDR3 is CASSLTGDSNYGYTF. The CDR3 DNA is TGTGCCAGCAGTCTTACAGGGGATTCTAACTATGGCTACACCTTC.

This clone has only a few counts. The V gene is TRBV21-1, the J gene TRBJ2-3; TRBD1, as called in the table, went unchecked against the DNA. TRBV21-1 is a pseudogene segment. The CDR3 extends over 16 amino acids. CDR3 region: CASSKRAGEGTDTQYF. The DNA for the CDR3 is TGTGCCAGCAGCAAAAGGGCAGGGGAAGGCACAGATACGCAGTATTTT.

This chain joins TRBV29-1 and TRBJ2-2, with 7 bases matching TRBD2. CDR3 length: 15 residues. The germline gives CDR1 SQVTM, CDR2 ANQGSEA. V was pared by 4 bases and J by 2 bases, with 7 bases of the junction left unmatched. CDR3 sequence: CSVVWRESNTGELFF. The CDR3 bases are TGCAGCGTTGTCTGGCGGGAGAGTAACACCGGGGAGCTGTTTTTT.

This clone occurred once. The chain uses TRBV27 and TRBJ2-5; D is perhaps TRBD1 (6 bases). Per the germline V gene, CDR1 is MNHEY and CDR2 is SMNVEV (reference sequence). The CDR3 is 15 amino acids. The V end lost 2 bases, the J end lost 2 bases, and 12 bases lay between the germline ends. The CDR3 DNA reads TGTGCCAGCAGTTTAAGGTTCGACAGGCAAGAGACCCAGTACTTC. Translation: CASSLRFDRQETQYF.

V is TRBV19 and J is TRBJ1-6; TRBD1 agrees at 8 bases. Germline CDR1 reads LNHDA; CDR2 reads SQIVND (reference sequence). The V segment lost 6 bases and the J segment 9 bases; nucleotides outside the gene matches: 7. The CDR3 loop spans 14 amino acids. The CDR3 nucleotides are TGTGCCAGTAGGCCCGGACAGGGACCTTCACCCCTCCACTTT. Protein product: CASRPGQGPSPLHF.

The V and J genes are TRBV27 and TRBJ2-5, with TRBD2 matching over 13 bases. In germline, CDR1 is MNHEY, CDR2 SMNVEV (reference sequence). The CDR3 is made up of 15 amino acids. V lost 5 bases to trimming and J lost 1 base; unmatched junction nucleotides: 1. The CDR3 spells CASSGTSGAQETQYF. In nucleotides, the CDR3 is TGTGCCAGCAGTGGGACTAGCGGGGCCCAAGAGACCCAGTACTTC.

In DNA form, the CDR3 reads TGTGCCAGCTCACCGGGACAGGGCGGGACCGGGGAGCTGTTTTTT. Translation: CASSPGQGGTGELFF. V and J are TRBV18 and TRBJ2-2; 9 nucleotides align to TRBD1. The CDR3 loop spans 15 amino acids. The V gene's germline CDR1 is KGHSH and CDR2 LQKENI. V was clipped by 3 bases and J by 5 bases; unmatched bases: 4.

This clone was seen only a few times. V gene TRBV30 combines with J gene TRBJ1-1; the D gene is possibly TRBD1 (5 bases). There are 13 residues in the CDR3. Germline assignment: CDR1 GTSNPN and CDR2 SVGIG (reference sequence). Trimming took off 2 bases at V and 3 bases at J, with 10 bases between the two ends. CDR3 sequence reads: CAWSRQRYTEAFF. The CDR3 coding sequence is TGTGCCTGGAGTAGACAGCGCTACACTGAAGCTTTCTTT.

The chain joins TRBV28 to TRBJ2-7; 9 bases agree with TRBD1. Germline V gene lookup returns CDR1 MDHEN and CDR2 SYDVKM. This CDR3 is built from 15 residues. V gave up 5 bases and J gave up 3 bases; unmatched junction bases: 8. For the CDR3, the DNA is TGTGCCAGCAGTCCAGTTGGGACAGGGTACTACGAGCAGTACTTC. It translates to CASSPVGTGYYEQYF.

This chain joins TRBV4-1 and TRBJ1-4, with TRBD1 identical over 7 bases. Germline CDR1 MGHRA, CDR2 YSYEKL. The CDR3 has 16 amino acids. V shed 1 base, J shed 8 bases, and the junction held 10 bases outside the gene matches. The CDR3 protein is CASSQAPGGQSEKLFF. In DNA form, the CDR3 reads TGCGCCAGCAGCCAAGCCCCAGGGGGACAGAGCGAAAAACTGTTTTTT.

This clone was counted a few times. The chain recombines TRBV2 with TRBJ1-1; 9 nucleotides align to TRBD1. The CDR3 is 13 residues long. J lost 5 bases, V lost 4 bases, and 2 bases had no gene match. From germline, CDR1 is SNHLY and CDR2 FYNNEI. In DNA form, the CDR3 reads TGTGCCAGCAGTGGGGACAGGGAGACTGAAGCTTTCTTT. Translating it yields CASSGDRETEAFF.

This chain uses TRBV15 with TRBJ2-7; 7 nucleotides agree with TRBD1. J was trimmed by 5 bases and V by 0 bases; bases with no gene match: 7. The CDR3 consists of 15 residues. Germline V gene sequence: CDR1 LNHNV, CDR2 YYDKDF (reference sequence). The CDR3: CATSRDPTGMDEQYF. The CDR3 DNA is TGTGCCACCAGCAGAGACCCGACAGGGATGGACGAGCAGTACTTC.

The chain is built from TRBV11-3 and TRBJ2-7; the D gene is possibly TRBD1 (6 bases). Trimming pared 5 bases from V and 4 bases from J, leaving 15 bases between. The CDR3 extends over 14 amino acids. Germline V gene sequence: CDR1 SGHNT, CDR2 YENEEA. The DNA of the CDR3 is TGTGCCAGCAGCCCCCAGCAGGGGAGTTACGAGCAGTACTTC. It is translated as CASSPQQGSYEQYF.

V and J are TRBV27 and TRBJ1-1; D ambiguous. The CDR3 runs 16 residues. From germline, CDR1 is MNHEY and CDR2 SMNVEV (reference sequence). V was shortened by 4 bases and J by 1 base, with 16 bases between the two germline ends. CDR3 sequence reads: CASSSYRGRENTEAFF. CDR3 in DNA: TGTGCCAGCAGTTCCTATCGTGGACGGGAGAACACTGAAGCTTTCTTT.